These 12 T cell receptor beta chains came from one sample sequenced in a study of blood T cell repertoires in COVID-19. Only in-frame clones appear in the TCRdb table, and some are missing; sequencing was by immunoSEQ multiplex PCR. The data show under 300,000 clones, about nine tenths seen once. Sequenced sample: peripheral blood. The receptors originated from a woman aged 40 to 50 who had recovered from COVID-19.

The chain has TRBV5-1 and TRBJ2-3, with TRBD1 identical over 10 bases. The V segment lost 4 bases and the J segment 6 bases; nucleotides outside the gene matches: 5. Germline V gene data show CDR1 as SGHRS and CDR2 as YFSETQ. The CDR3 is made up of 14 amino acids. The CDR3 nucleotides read TGCGCCAGCAGCACGGGACAGGGGACCGATACGCAGTATTTT. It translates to CASSTGQGTDTQYF.

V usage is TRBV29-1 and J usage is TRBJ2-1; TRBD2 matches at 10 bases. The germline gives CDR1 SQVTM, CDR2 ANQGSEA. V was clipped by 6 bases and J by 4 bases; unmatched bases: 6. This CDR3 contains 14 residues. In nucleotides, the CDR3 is TGCAGCGTCGATACTAGCGGGGCTTACAATGAGCAGTTCTTC. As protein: CSVDTSGAYNEQFF.

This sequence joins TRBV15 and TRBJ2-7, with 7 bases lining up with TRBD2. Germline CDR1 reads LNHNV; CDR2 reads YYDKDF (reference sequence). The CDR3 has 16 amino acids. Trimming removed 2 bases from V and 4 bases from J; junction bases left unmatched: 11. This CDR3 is CATSRRTLAEGYEQYF. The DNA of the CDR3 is TGTGCCACCAGCAGACGTACGCTAGCGGAGGGATACGAGCAGTACTTC.

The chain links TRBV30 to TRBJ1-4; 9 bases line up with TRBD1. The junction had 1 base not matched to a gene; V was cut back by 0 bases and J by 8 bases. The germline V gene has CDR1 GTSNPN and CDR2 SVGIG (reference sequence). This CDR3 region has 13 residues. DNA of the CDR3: TGTGCCTGGAGTGTGGGGACAGGGGAAAAACTGTTTTTT. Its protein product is CAWSVGTGEKLFF.

The CDR3 DNA is TGTGCCAGCAGTGAAGAGCCTAGCGGTTACTACGAGCAGTACTTC. Protein product: CASSEEPSGYYEQYF. V usage is TRBV6-1 and J usage is TRBJ2-7; 7 nucleotides align to TRBD2. In germline, CDR1 is MNHNS, CDR2 SASEGT. This CDR3 contains 15 residues. V lost 1 base to trimming and J lost 3 bases; unmatched junction nucleotides: 6.

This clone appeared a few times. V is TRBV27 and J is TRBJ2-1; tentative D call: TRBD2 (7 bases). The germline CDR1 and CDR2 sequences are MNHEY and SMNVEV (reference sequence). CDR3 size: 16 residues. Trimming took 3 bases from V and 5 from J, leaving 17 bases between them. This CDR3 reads CASSFFGRGGNNEQFF. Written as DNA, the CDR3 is TGTGCCAGCAGTTTCTTTGGGAGGGGGGGAAACAATGAGCAGTTCTTC.

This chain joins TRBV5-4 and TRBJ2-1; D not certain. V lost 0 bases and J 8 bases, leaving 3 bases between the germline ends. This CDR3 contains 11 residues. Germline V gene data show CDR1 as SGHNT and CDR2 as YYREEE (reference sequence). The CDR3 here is CASSLVDEQFF. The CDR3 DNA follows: TGTGCCAGCAGCTTGGTCGATGAGCAGTTCTTC.

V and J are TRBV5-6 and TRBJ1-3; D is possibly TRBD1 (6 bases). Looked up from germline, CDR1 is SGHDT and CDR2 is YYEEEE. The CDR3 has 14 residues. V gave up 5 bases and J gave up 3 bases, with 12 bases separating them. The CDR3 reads CASSLGRGGNTIYF. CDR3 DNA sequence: TGTGCCAGCAGTTTAGGCAGGGGTGGAAACACCATATATTTT.

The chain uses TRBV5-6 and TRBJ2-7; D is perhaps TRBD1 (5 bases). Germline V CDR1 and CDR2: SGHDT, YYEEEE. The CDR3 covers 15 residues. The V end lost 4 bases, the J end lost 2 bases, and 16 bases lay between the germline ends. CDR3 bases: TGTGCCAGCAGCCTCCAGGGCCCCCGAACCTACGAGCAGTACTTC. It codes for CASSLQGPRTYEQYF.

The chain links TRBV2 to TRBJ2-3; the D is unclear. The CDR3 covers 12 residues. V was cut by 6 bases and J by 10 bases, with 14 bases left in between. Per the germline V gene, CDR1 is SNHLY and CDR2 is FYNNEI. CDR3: CASSLGQLAQYF. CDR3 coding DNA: TGTGCCAGCAGCTTGGGCCAGCTCGCGCAGTATTTT.

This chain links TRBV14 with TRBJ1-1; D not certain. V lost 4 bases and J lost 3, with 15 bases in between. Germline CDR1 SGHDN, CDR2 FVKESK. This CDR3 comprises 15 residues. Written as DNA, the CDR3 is TGTGCCAGCAGCCCCATGTATTTCCCGGACACTGAAGCTTTCTTT. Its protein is CASSPMYFPDTEAFF.

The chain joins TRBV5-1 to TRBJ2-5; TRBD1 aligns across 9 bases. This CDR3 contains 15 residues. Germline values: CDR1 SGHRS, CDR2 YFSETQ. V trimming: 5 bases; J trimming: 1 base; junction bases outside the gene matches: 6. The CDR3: CASSDGQGPQETQYF. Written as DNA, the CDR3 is TGCGCCAGCAGTGACGGACAGGGGCCCCAAGAGACCCAGTACTTC.